The rows below give T cell receptor beta chains drawn from one sample of a study of T cells in Graves' hyperthyroidism and ophthalmopathy. One entry per CDR3 protein, called by TCRdb with MiXCR from the multiplex PCR reads. The table has fewer than 350,000 distinct CDR3 sequences, 21% seen once. Sequenced sample: blood. The receptors derive from a woman between 50 and 59 years old with Graves' hyperthyroidism. The CDR3 runs from the conserved cysteine through the conserved F or W. The order of the fields is D gene, clone size, J gene, V gene, CDR3 DNA, CDR3 protein. The D gene is left open where the match is weak. Clone size appears in some rows only: once, few, many, or a class for an expanded clone.

>TRBD1|many|TRBJ1-2|TRBV2
TGTGCCAGCAGTGGGCAGGGGGCCCGGGGCTACACCTTC
CASSGQGARGYTF
>.|few|TRBJ1-6|TRBV20-1
TGCAGTGCTAGAGAGGGACGGGGTAATTCACCCCTCCACTTT
CSAREGRGNSPLHF
>.|many|TRBJ1-2|TRBV28
TGTGCCAGCAGTCCCCCTGGGGGCAGGGAAGGTGGCTACACCTTC
CASSPPGGREGGYTF
>.|.|TRBJ2-5|TRBV19
TGTGCCAGTAGTATAGTCGACGGAGAGACCCAGTACTTC
CASSIVDGETQYF
>TRBD2|few|TRBJ2-1|TRBV5-1
TGCGCCAGCAGCTTTAGGGGTAGCGGGAGCGGGAATGAGCAGTTCTTC
CASSFRGSGSGNEQFF
>.|.|TRBJ1-6|TRBV7-3
TGTGCCAGCAGCTTAAATAGGATATCACCCCTCCACTTT
CASSLNRISPLHF
>.|.|TRBJ2-1|TRBV6-2/TRBV6-3
TGTGCCAGCAGCCGCAGGGAGGGGGTCTACAATGAGCAGTTCTTC
CASSRREGVYNEQFF
>.|many|TRBJ2-3|TRBV6-6
TGTGCCAGCAGTTACAGGGTCAGGGATACGCAGTATTTT
CASSYRVRDTQYF
>TRBD1|few|TRBJ2-2|TRBV3-1
TGTGCCAGCAACGACAGGGTGAGGGACACCGGGGAGCTGTTTTTT
CASNDRVRDTGELFF
>.|many|TRBJ2-3|TRBV29-1
TGCAGCGTTGAAGAAGGAGGGAATACGCAGTATTTT
CSVEEGGNTQYF
>.|.|TRBJ2-5|TRBV13
TGTGCCAGCAGCTTTATCCTAGCGAGGGAGACCCAGTACTTC
CASSFILARETQYF
>TRBD2|many|TRBJ2-7|TRBV24-1
TGTGCCACCAGTGTGTCTAGCGGCGCTACCTACGAGCAGTACTTC
CATSVSSGATYEQYF
>.|few|TRBJ2-1|TRBV29-1
TGCAGCGTTGTGAGACAGTCTCTAAGCTCCTACAATGAGCAGTTCTTC
CSVVRQSLSSYNEQFF
>.|many|TRBJ1-1|TRBV2
TGTGCCAGCAAAGACAGGGAAGCTTTCTTT
CASKDREAFF
>.|many|TRBJ2-1|TRBV6-2/TRBV6-3
TGTGCCAGCAGCCGATGGGGCGGGATCAATGAGCAGTTCTTC
CASSRWGGINEQFF
>.|many|TRBJ2-5|TRBV24-1
TGTGCCACCAGTGACCAGGACCAAGAGACCCAGTACTTC
CATSDQDQETQYF
>.|few|TRBJ2-3|TRBV6-5
TGTGCCAGCAGTTACAGGGTTAGCACAGATACGCAGTATTTT
CASSYRVSTDTQYF
>TRBD1|.|TRBJ2-1|TRBV5-1
TGCGCCGGCAGCAAAGAGACAGGGAACTCCTACAATGAGCAGTTCTTC
CAGSKETGNSYNEQFF
>.|many|TRBJ2-1|TRBV30
TGTGCCTGGAATCGAGAAAGCTCCTACAATGAGCAGTTCTTC
CAWNRESSYNEQFF
>TRBD1|many|TRBJ1-4|TRBV28
TGTGCCAGTGGGACAGACTATCAAAAACTGTTTTTT
CASGTDYQKLFF
>TRBD1|many|TRBJ2-5|TRBV11-2
TGTGCCAGCAGCTCCAACAGGGGGCGCATAGAGACCCAGTACTTC
CASSSNRGRIETQYF
>.|many|TRBJ2-2|TRBV20-1
TGCAGTGCTCGCTTAGCCTGGCCCGGGGAGCTGTTTTTT
CSARLAWPGELFF
>.|.|TRBJ1-2|TRBV7-2
TGTGCCAGCAGCTTAGAGGACAGCTATGGCTACACCTTC
CASSLEDSYGYTF
>TRBD1|few|TRBJ2-5|TRBV15
TGTGCCACCAGCAGAACAGGGGGCGCCGGGGGAGAGACCCAGTACTTC
CATSRTGGAGGETQYF
>.|many|TRBJ2-3|TRBV2
TGTGCCAGCGGTAAACTAACCGGGAGCACAGATACGCAGTATTTT
CASGKLTGSTDTQYF
>.|few|TRBJ2-7|TRBV25-1
TGTGCCAGCAGTGAATTCCCTAGGCGCCACGAGCAGTACTTC
CASSEFPRRHEQYF
>TRBD1|many|TRBJ2-4|TRBV27
TGTGCCAGCAGTCGGACAGGAAACATTCAGTACTTC
CASSRTGNIQYF
>.|.|TRBJ1-5|TRBV4-2
TGTGCCAGCAGCCGAGATTCAGGGTTGAATCAGCCCCAGCATTTT
CASSRDSGLNQPQHF
>.|many|TRBJ2-5|TRBV12-3/TRBV12-4
TGTGCCAGCTCCCGTCCAGGTTCCCAAGAGACCCAGTACTTC
CASSRPGSQETQYF
>.|many|TRBJ1-6|TRBV20-1
TGCAGTGCTAGACTTACGGGGGATAATTCACCCCTCCACTTT
CSARLTGDNSPLHF
>TRBD2|.|TRBJ2-2|TRBV6-4
TGTGCCAGCAGTCTCCTTCCTAAGACTAGCGGAGTAGCGAACACCGGGGAGCTGTTTTTT
CASSLLPKTSGVANTGELFF
>.|many|TRBJ1-1|TRBV14
TGTGCCAGCAGCCAAGGAGACGCTGAAGCTTTCTTT
CASSQGDAEAFF
>TRBD2|.|TRBJ2-3|TRBV9
TGTGCCAGCAGCCCGGCCGGGGCAGCGGGGGGGGGGGATACGCAGTATTTT
CASSPAGAAGGGDTQYF
>TRBD2|.|TRBJ2-3|TRBV12-3/TRBV12-4
TGTGCCAGCAGTTTACGAGGGCTAGCGGGGGGGTTCACAGATACGCAGTATTTT
CASSLRGLAGGFTDTQYF
>TRBD2|.|TRBJ2-2|TRBV7-3
TGTGCCAGCAGCTTATCCCCGGCGGGGGGGCACACCGGGGAGCTGTTTTTT
CASSLSPAGGHTGELFF
>TRBD1|.|TRBJ1-2|TRBV27
TGTGCCAGCAGTTATGAGGGGGCGCAGGATGGCTACACCTTC
CASSYEGAQDGYTF
>TRBD2|many|TRBJ2-1|TRBV5-1
TGCGCCAGTCTGGGACTAGCGGGTAACAATGAGCAGTTCTTC
CASLGLAGNNEQFF
>TRBD1|many|TRBJ2-2|TRBV5-1
TGCGCCAGCAGTTCGAGACAGGGGGCGACCGGGGAGCTGTTTTTT
CASSSRQGATGELFF
>.|.|TRBJ1-3|TRBV6-1
TGTGCCAGCAGGAGACGGGACACGAGCTCTGGAAACACCATATATTTT
CASRRRDTSSGNTIYF
>.|.|TRBJ1-1|TRBV28
TGTGCCAGCAGTGATCGGGGGCCTGTTGAAGCTTTCTTT
CASSDRGPVEAFF
>.|many|TRBJ1-2|TRBV6-1
TGTGCCAGCAGGGAGGGATATAACTATGGCTACACCTTC
CASREGYNYGYTF
>.|.|TRBJ2-1|TRBV6-1
TGTGCCAGCAGTGAAAAAGCGAGGGGGAATGAGCAGTTCTTC
CASSEKARGNEQFF
>TRBD1|many|TRBJ2-1|TRBV28
TGTGCCAGCAGTATCGGACAGGGGAACAATGAGCAGTTCTTC
CASSIGQGNNEQFF
>.|few|TRBJ1-6|TRBV6-1
TGTGCCAGCACGAAGGACGGGAATTCACCCCTCCACTTT
CASTKDGNSPLHF
>TRBD1|many|TRBJ2-7|TRBV12-3/TRBV12-4
TGTGCCAGCAGGGCGACAGGGATCATCCCAGGAGGCGAGCAGTACTTC
CASRATGIIPGGEQYF
>TRBD1|many|TRBJ2-7|TRBV4-1
TGCGCCAGCAGCCAAGCCTCGGGACAGAACTACGAGCAGTACTTC
CASSQASGQNYEQYF
>.|many|TRBJ2-4|TRBV6-6
TGTGCCAGCAGTTACGGGGACGGAGCCAAAAACATTCAGTACTTC
CASSYGDGAKNIQYF
>.|many|TRBJ2-2|TRBV12-3/TRBV12-4
TGTGCCAGCAGGCAGGGAGCCGGGGAGCTGTTTTTT
CASRQGAGELFF
>.|many|TRBJ1-6|TRBV5-1
TGCGCCAGCAGCTTGGAGCAACTGAGCTCCTATAATTCACCCCTCCACTTT
CASSLEQLSSYNSPLHF
>TRBD2|.|TRBJ2-1|TRBV24-1
TGTGCCACCAGTGTAAGCGCGGGGAGGGATGAGCAGTTCTTC
CATSVSAGRDEQFF
>TRBD1|.|TRBJ2-5|TRBV28
TGTGCCAGCAGTTTATGGCAGGGGGCTCTTCAGGAGACCCAGTACTTC
CASSLWQGALQETQYF
>.|.|TRBJ1-3|TRBV6-1
TGTGCCAGCAGTCTTCTCTCTGGAAACACCATATATTTT
CASSLLSGNTIYF